A single sample gave rise to the 5 T cell receptor beta chains below, sequenced in a study of shared clonotypes between healthy human individuals. Selected positively for CCR7 and CD45RO-negative, naive CD8 cells excluded terminally differentiated effector memory CD45RA+ cells. The table came from immunoSEQ multiplex PCR; TCRdb's copy has only in-frame clones and leaves some out. The sample consists of some 1,900,000 clones, roughly 94% of them appearing once. Sequencing was performed on naive CD8+ T cells sorted from blood. These TCRs come from a young man in good health.

This chain links TRBV27 with TRBJ2-1; unclear D gene. The germline V gene has CDR1 MNHEY and CDR2 SMNVEV (reference sequence). The V gene lost 5 bases and the J gene lost 0 bases, with 8 bases spanning the gap. The CDR3 consists of 14 residues. This CDR3 is CASSALSSYNEQFF. CDR3 coding DNA: TGTGCCAGCAGTGCCCTTAGCTCCTACAATGAGCAGTTCTTC.

The V and J genes are TRBV29-1 and TRBJ2-2; D is possibly TRBD2 (6 bases). CDR1 and CDR2 (germline): SQVTM, ANQGSEA. V lost 5 bases and J lost 6, with 10 bases in between. There are 12 residues in the CDR3. The CDR3 DNA reads as TGCAGCGTTACACTAGCCCCCGGGGAGCTGTTTTTT. This sequence encodes CSVTLAPGELFF.

The chain uses TRBV5-6 and TRBJ2-1; either TRBD1 or TRBD2 may fit D (6 bases each). The CDR3 has 14 residues. CDR1 and CDR2 (germline): SGHDT, YYEEEE. Trimming removed 4 bases from V and 12 bases from J, with 20 bases in between. This CDR3 reads CASSKPPQGGGQFF. CDR3 DNA sequence: TGTGCCAGCAGCAAACCTCCCCAAGGGGGAGGGCAGTTCTTC.

The V and J genes are TRBV10-3 and TRBJ2-7; possibly TRBD1 for D (5 bases). This CDR3 comprises 10 residues. The germline gives CDR1 ENHRY, CDR2 SYGVKD. Trimming left V 10 bases short and J 4 bases short, with 8 bases between. CDR3 in DNA: TGTGCCACGACAGAGTACGAGCAGTACTTC. Protein sequence: CATTEYEQYF.

The rearrangement joins TRBV9 to TRBJ1-1; D is uncertain. This CDR3 is built from 12 residues. Germline assignment: CDR1 SGDLS and CDR2 YYNGEE. The ends were cut back, 3 bases at V and 5 bases at J, with 8 bases in the middle. CDR3 coding DNA: TGTGCCAGCAGCGCCTCCGGGACTGAAGCTTTCTTT. The encoded protein is CASSASGTEAFF.